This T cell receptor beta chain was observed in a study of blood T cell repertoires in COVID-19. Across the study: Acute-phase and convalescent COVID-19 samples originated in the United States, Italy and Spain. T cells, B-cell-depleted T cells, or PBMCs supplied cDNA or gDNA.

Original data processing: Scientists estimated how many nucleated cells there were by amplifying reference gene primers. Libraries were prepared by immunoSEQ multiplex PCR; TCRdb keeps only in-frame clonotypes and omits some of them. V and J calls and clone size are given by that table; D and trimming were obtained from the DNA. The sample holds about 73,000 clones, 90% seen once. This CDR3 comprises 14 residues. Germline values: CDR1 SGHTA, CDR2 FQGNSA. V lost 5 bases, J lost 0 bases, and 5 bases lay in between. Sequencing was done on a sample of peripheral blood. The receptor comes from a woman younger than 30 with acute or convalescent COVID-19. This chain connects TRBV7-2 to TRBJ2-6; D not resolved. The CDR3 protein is CASSVSSGANVLTF. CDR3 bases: TGTGCCAGCAGCGTGAGCTCTGGGGCCAACGTCCTGACTTTC. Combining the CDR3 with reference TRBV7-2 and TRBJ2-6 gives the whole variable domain GAGVSQSPSNKVTEKGKDVELRCDPISGHTALYWYRQSLGQGLEFLIYFQGNSAPDKSGLPSDRFSAERTGGSVSTLTIQRTQQEDSAVYLCASSVSSGANVLTFGAGSRLTVL.